Presented here are 31 T cell receptor beta chains from one specimen sequenced in a study of shared clonotypes between healthy human individuals. Only in-frame clones appear in the TCRdb table, and some are missing; sequencing was by immunoSEQ multiplex PCR. This table has some 2.3 million clones, over 90% appearing once. The sample was naive CD4+ T cells from PBMCs. The subset is: CD45RA+ positively selected. These TCRs come from a man aged 18 to 29 in good health. Some clones in this sample may be carry-over from other donors' samples.

This chain joins TRBV18 and TRBJ1-1; 8 bases fit TRBD1. V lost 2 bases and J lost 0; bases outside the gene matches: 8. Germline loops: CDR1 KGHSH, CDR2 LQKENI. CDR3 length: 17 residues. For the CDR3, the DNA is TGTGCCAGCTCACCAGGACAGGGAATCCGTCTGAACACTGAAGCTTTCTTT. Its protein is CASSPGQGIRLNTEAFF.

The rearrangement links TRBV5-1 to TRBJ2-1; the match to TRBD2 covers 13 bases. Trimming took 4 bases from V and 2 from J; bases not matched to a gene: 15. The germline CDR1 and CDR2 sequences are SGHRS and YFSETQ. The CDR3 runs 20 residues. Here the CDR3 DNA reads TGCGCCAGCAGCAAGACTTTTGAGACTAGCGGGAGGTCGACCTACAATGAGCAGTTCTTC. Amino acids: CASSKTFETSGRSTYNEQFF.

V usage is TRBV28 and J usage is TRBJ2-5, with D tentatively TRBD1 or TRBD2 (5 bases each). The assigned J gene may be wrong: the sequence end matches TRBJ2-7 better. The CDR3 runs to 15 residues. Germline CDR1 MDHEN, CDR2 SYDVKM. In nucleotides, the CDR3 is TGTGCCAGCAGTTCGTGGGACGGAAACACCTACGAGCAGTACTTC. Amino acids: CASSSWDGNTYEQYF.

J is TRBJ1-1 and V is TRBV12-5; the match to TRBD1 covers 9 bases. Unmatched junction bases numbered 5, after V lost 2 bases and J lost 10 bases. From germline, CDR1 is LGHNT and CDR2 FRNRAP. The CDR3 has 13 residues. CDR3 amino acids: CASGLTGGVSAFF. For the CDR3, the DNA is TGTGCTAGTGGTTTGACAGGGGGCGTCTCAGCTTTCTTT.

This chain links TRBV29-1 with TRBJ2-3, with a possible D match to TRBD2 (5 bases). This CDR3 spans 13 amino acids. Trimming cost V 4 bases and J 8 bases, with 16 bases left between them. Germline-derived CDR1 and CDR2 are SQVTM and ANQGSEA. DNA for the CDR3: TGCAGCGTTGCCCCCCCCTTGGCGGGTACGCAGTATTTT. Its protein is CSVAPPLAGTQYF.

This chain connects TRBV27 to TRBJ2-5; 7 bases line up with TRBD1. Germline-derived CDR1 and CDR2 are MNHEY and SMNVEV (reference sequence). The CDR3 spans 13 residues. V lost 6 bases to trimming and J lost 1 base; unmatched junction nucleotides: 2. The CDR3 DNA reads as TGTGCCAGCAGGAGACAGGGCCAAGAGACCCAGTACTTC. It translates to CASRRQGQETQYF.

This chain links TRBV19 with TRBJ2-7; D not certain. The CDR3 contains 17 residues. The V end lost 1 base, the J end lost 3 bases, and 19 bases lay between the germline ends. Per germline, CDR1 LNHDA and CDR2 SQIVND (reference sequence). The CDR3 loop reads CASSIVLRVGSRYEQYF. The DNA of the CDR3 is TGTGCCAGTAGTATAGTACTACGGGTCGGCAGTCGCTACGAGCAGTACTTC. The whole variable domain, remainder taken from reference TRBV19 and TRBJ2-7, is DGGITQSPKYLFRKEGQNVTLSCEQNLNHDAMYWYRQDPGQGLRLIYYSQIVNDFQKGDIAEGYSVSREKKESFPLTVTSAQKNPTAFYLCASSIVLRVGSRYEQYFGPGTRLTVT.

The CDR3 coding sequence is TGTGCCAGCAATACAGGGGGCGCTGGGGCCAACGTCCTGACTTTC. The encoded protein is CASNTGGAGANVLTF. The genes are TRBV27 and TRBJ2-6, with 9 bases fitting TRBD1. V lost 7 bases to trimming and J lost 2 bases; unmatched junction nucleotides: 3. Germline V gene sequence: CDR1 MNHEY, CDR2 SMNVEV (reference sequence). CDR3 length equals 15 residues. The full variable domain, with the rest looked up from reference TRBV27 and TRBJ2-6, is EAQVTQNPRYLITVTGKKLTVTCSQNMNHEYMSWYRQDPGLGLRQIYYSMNVEVTDKGDVPEGYKVSRKEKRNFPLILESPSPNQTSLYFCASNTGGAGANVLTFGAGSRLTVL.

This chain joins TRBV11-3 and TRBJ2-1; D might be TRBD2 (5 bases). Trimming took off 4 bases at V and 9 bases at J, with 16 bases between the two ends. CDR3 length: 14 amino acids. Germline V gene sequence: CDR1 SGHNT, CDR2 YENEEA. The CDR3 here is CASSSGSAPGEQFF. In DNA, the CDR3 is TGTGCCAGCAGCTCGGGGTCTGCGCCAGGTGAGCAGTTCTTC.

The V and J genes are TRBV19 and TRBJ2-5; TRBD1 matches 10 bases. V lost 5 bases to trimming and J lost 1 base; unmatched junction nucleotides: 7. CDR1 is LNHDA, CDR2 SQIVND, per germline (reference sequence). This CDR3 has 16 residues. The CDR3 reads CASSSRDRGRQETQYF. The CDR3, as DNA: TGTGCCAGTAGTTCCCGGGACAGGGGCCGCCAAGAGACCCAGTACTTC.

The chain couples TRBV5-1 to TRBJ2-1, with 7 bases fitting TRBD2. Losses at the gene ends were 5 bases for V and 3 bases for J; bases not matched to a gene: 11. The length of the CDR3 is 16 residues. CDR1 is SGHRS and CDR2 is YFSETQ in the germline V gene. CDR3 in amino acids: CASSPNPSGNYNEQFF. In nucleotides, the CDR3 is TGCGCCAGCAGTCCTAACCCTAGCGGAAACTACAATGAGCAGTTCTTC.

The chain links TRBV14 to TRBJ1-6; TRBD1 matches at 8 bases. V lost 1 base to trimming and J lost 7 bases; unmatched junction nucleotides: 9. Germline-derived CDR1 and CDR2 are SGHDN and FVKESK. The length of the CDR3 is 17 residues. The CDR3 nucleotides are TGTGCCAGCAGCCAAGCACCCCTTTGGACAGGGAATTCACCCCTCCACTTT. Its translation: CASSQAPLWTGNSPLHF.

The chain joins TRBV9 to TRBJ2-7; the D gene could be TRBD1 or TRBD2 (5 bases each). Trimming shortened V by 4 bases and J by 1 base, and 12 bases separated the two germline ends. The CDR3 runs 14 residues. Germline V gene data show CDR1 as SGDLS and CDR2 as YYNGEE. CDR3 loop: CASSLGANSYEQYF. The CDR3 DNA follows: TGTGCCAGCAGCCTCGGGGCGAATTCCTACGAGCAGTACTTC.

This clone was seen once. This chain joins TRBV7-6 and TRBJ2-1, with D tentatively TRBD2 (5 bases). The CDR3 runs 13 residues. Germline CDR1 reads SGHVS; CDR2 reads FNYEAQ. V lost 5 bases, J lost 7 bases, and 12 bases lay in between. CDR3 nucleotides: TGTGCCAGCAGCCCCTATACTAGAAATGAGCAGTTCTTC. This gives the protein CASSPYTRNEQFF.

The CDR3 spells CATQIPGAYEQYF. CDR3 nucleotides: TGTGCCACCCAAATCCCGGGTGCCTACGAGCAGTACTTC. V usage is TRBV25-1 and J usage is TRBJ2-7, with unresolved D. This CDR3 spans 13 amino acids. The germline gives CDR1 MGHDK, CDR2 SYGVNS. V was trimmed by 10 bases and J by 2 bases, leaving 15 bases between them.

Remarks on this clone: The same CDR3 is also encoded by other DNA sequences in this sample. The chain joins TRBV5-1 to TRBJ2-5, with D perhaps TRBD2 (5 bases). CDR1 is SGHRS, CDR2 YFSETQ, per germline. The CDR3 runs 13 residues. V was trimmed by 2 bases and J by 5 bases, leaving 10 bases between them. DNA for the CDR3: TGCGCCAGCAGCTTTGGGAGCGGCGAGACCCAGTACTTC. It codes for CASSFGSGETQYF. Using reference TRBV5-1 and TRBJ2-5 for the parts outside the CDR3, the full variable domain is KAGVTQTPRYLIKTRGQQVTLSCSPISGHRSVSWYQQTPGQGLQFLFEYFSETQRNKGNFPGRFSGRQFSNSRSEMNVSTLELGDSALYLCASSFGSGETQYFGPGTRLLVL.

The V call is TRBV5-6, the J call TRBJ1-4; D unclear. The CDR3 runs 14 residues. Trimming pared 0 bases from V and 0 bases from J, leaving 3 bases between. Per germline, CDR1 SGHDT and CDR2 YYEEEE. The CDR3 DNA sequence: TGTGCCAGCAGCTTGGGTGCAACTAATGAAAAACTGTTTTTT. This encodes CASSLGATNEKLFF.

CDR3 sequence (DNA): TGTGCCAGCAGCGGGACAGGCTCCTACGAGCAGTACTTC. Residues: CASSGTGSYEQYF. The rearrangement links TRBV6-5 to TRBJ2-7, with TRBD1 matching over 8 bases. CDR3 size: 13 residues. Losses at the gene ends were 6 bases for V and 0 bases for J; bases not matched to a gene: 1. CDR1 is MNHEY, CDR2 SVGAGI, per germline.

The chain uses TRBV7-2 and TRBJ2-5, with 14 bases that match TRBD2. The junction had 5 bases not matched to a gene; V was cut back by 5 bases and J by 3 bases. The germline V gene has CDR1 SGHTA and CDR2 FQGNSA. The CDR3 runs to 16 residues. This CDR3 reads CASSGRTSGRKETQYF. The CDR3 DNA follows: TGTGCCAGCAGCGGCCGGACTAGCGGGAGGAAAGAGACCCAGTACTTC.

The rearrangement uses TRBV28 and TRBJ1-1; D ambiguous. Germline V gene data show CDR1 as MDHEN and CDR2 as SYDVKM. This CDR3 comprises 13 residues. Trimming shortened V by 5 bases and J by 6 bases, and 13 bases separated the two germline ends. CDR3 DNA: TGTGCCAGCAGTAAGACCGAAGGCGCTGAAGCTTTCTTT. It specifies CASSKTEGAEAFF.

In the case of this clone: The same CDR3 also results from other DNA sequences found in this sample. The chain uses TRBV28 and TRBJ2-7; no firm D call. This CDR3 is built from 12 residues. V was cut by 5 bases and J by 1 base, with 6 bases left in between. Germline CDR1 MDHEN, CDR2 SYDVKM. The DNA for the CDR3 is TGTGCCAGCAGTCTCCTATCCTACGAGCAGTACTTC. Protein: CASSLLSYEQYF. Full variable domain (rest looked up from reference TRBV28 and TRBJ2-7): DVKVTQSSRYLVKRTGEKVFLECVQDMDHENMFWYRQDPGLGLRLIYFSYDVKMKEKGDIPEGYSVSREKKERFSLILESASTNQTSMYLCASSLLSYEQYFGPGTRLTVT.

The rearrangement joins TRBV10-3 to TRBJ1-3; 8 positions match TRBD1. Per the germline V gene, CDR1 is ENHRY and CDR2 is SYGVKD. The V gene end was trimmed by 11 bases and the J gene end by 7 bases; junction bases not matched to a gene: 10. CDR3 length: 13 amino acids. The CDR3 loop reads CAAYRGVGNTIYF. CDR3 sequence (DNA): TGTGCCGCCTACAGGGGGGTCGGGAACACCATATATTTT.

The V call is TRBV7-6, the J call TRBJ1-5; D is unclear. CDR3 length: 16 amino acids. CDR1 SGHVS and CDR2 FNYEAQ come from the germline V gene. V was cut by 1 base and J by 0 bases, with 10 bases left in between. The CDR3 loop reads CASSLVTGYSNQPQHF. In nucleotides, the CDR3 is TGTGCCAGCAGCTTAGTAACCGGATATAGCAATCAGCCCCAGCATTTT. The entire variable domain, with the rest obtained from reference TRBV7-6 and TRBJ1-5, is as follows: GAGVSQSPRYKVTKRGQDVALRCDPISGHVSLYWYRQALGQGPEFLTYFNYEAQQDKSGLPNDRFSAERPEGSISTLTIQRTEQRDSAMYRCASSLVTGYSNQPQHFGDGTRLSIL.

The rearrangement uses TRBV6-5 and TRBJ2-3; D is uncertain. The CDR3 consists of 15 residues. Between the trimmed V and J ends, which lost 5 bases and 3 bases, there was a span of 15 bases. Germline V gene lookup returns CDR1 MNHEY and CDR2 SVGAGI. DNA of the CDR3: TGTGCCAGCAGTCGAGCCCGGGTACGGACAGATACGCAGTATTTT. Protein product: CASSRARVRTDTQYF.

About this clone: The identical CDR3 is also encoded by other nucleotide sequences in the sample. The CDR3 coding sequence is TGTGCCAGTAGTCCCCGCGGGGGAAATCAGCCCCAGCATTTT. Translation: CASSPRGGNQPQHF. J is TRBJ1-5 and V is TRBV19, with a weak D call TRBD1 (5 bases). V lost 5 bases, J lost 4 bases, and 12 bases lay in between. The CDR3 covers 14 residues. Germline loops: CDR1 LNHDA, CDR2 SQIVND (reference sequence).

The chain employs TRBV28 and TRBJ2-4, with a weak D call TRBD1 (5 bases). Trimming removed 3 bases from V and 0 bases from J, with 12 bases in between. Germline CDR1 and CDR2: MDHEN and SYDVKM. This CDR3 has 16 residues. CDR3 DNA: TGTGCCAGCAGTTTGCGACAGACAATAGCCAAAAACATTCAGTACTTC. Residues: CASSLRQTIAKNIQYF.

V usage is TRBV6-1 and J usage is TRBJ1-4; D perhaps matches TRBD1 (6 bases). Germline CDR1 and CDR2: MNHNS and SASEGT. This CDR3 region has 14 residues. The V end was cut by 8 bases, the J end by 0 bases, with 10 bases between. The CDR3 DNA follows: TGTGCCAGCCGCGGACAGACAACTAATGAAAAACTGTTTTTT. Amino acids: CASRGQTTNEKLFF.

Comment on this clone: In the same sample, other DNA sequences code for this CDR3. The chain is built from TRBV28 and TRBJ1-2; 9 bases are a match to TRBD1. Trimming took 5 bases from V and 2 from J; bases not matched to a gene: 6. The CDR3 has 15 amino acids. Germline V CDR1 and CDR2: MDHEN, SYDVKM. CDR3 region: CASSPGTGLNYGYTF. The CDR3 DNA reads as TGTGCCAGCAGTCCCGGGACAGGGCTAAACTATGGCTACACCTTC.

This chain connects TRBV18 to TRBJ1-3; a possible D gene is TRBD1 (6 bases). Trimming cost V 0 bases and J 0 bases, with 12 bases left between them. This CDR3 has 17 amino acids. The V gene's germline CDR1 is KGHSH and CDR2 LQKENI. The CDR3 coding sequence is TGTGCCAGCTCACCACCGGGGGCTGCAAGCTCTGGAAACACCATATATTTT. This translates into CASSPPGAASSGNTIYF.

The chain uses TRBV28 and TRBJ2-1; a weak D match, TRBD2 (6 bases). The V gene lost 5 bases and the J gene lost 9 bases, with 11 bases spanning the gap. The germline gives CDR1 MDHEN, CDR2 SYDVKM. The CDR3 is made up of 12 amino acids. DNA for the CDR3: TGTGCCAGCAGTACAATAGCGGTTGAGCAGTTCTTC. Protein sequence: CASSTIAVEQFF.

This chain uses TRBV28 with TRBJ1-3; D is perhaps TRBD1 (6 bases). V gave up 7 bases and J gave up 7 bases, with 14 bases separating them. The CDR3 sequence is 13 residues long. CDR1 is MDHEN, CDR2 SYDVKM, per germline. The CDR3, as DNA: TGTGCCAGCACCCCCTCGGGGGCGAACACCATATATTTT. Its translation: CASTPSGANTIYF.